This paragraph covers one T cell receptor (beta chain) sequence. Its antigen remains unidentified. These data belong to a study of human T cells and chemical hapten exposure. Study-level points and caveats: Expanded TCRs formed significantly more large CDR3 similarity clusters than controls. Alopecia in the donors means their immune response may deviate from healthy people's.

Separate cDNA molecules received unique molecular identifiers, which the library attached to them. TCRdb passed the RACE reads through MiXCR, listing each CDR3 protein once. The table records approximately 71,000 distinct CDR3 sequences, 9.8% of them present only once. Stated time point: patch test 1, 2 weeks after DPC sensitization. The treatment here: therapeutic diphenylcyclopropenone sensitization with weekly scalp DPC. The CDR3 length is 16 residues. Trimming removed 6 bases at V and 0 bases at J, with 13 bases between. In germline, CDR1 is SGHDT, CDR2 YYEEEE. The input for sequencing was whole blood, taken in connection with sensitization to the hapten diphenylcyclopropenone (DPC). This rearrangement joins TRBV5-6 to TRBJ1-6, with a possible D match to TRBD1 (5 bases). The TCR originated in a woman between 40 and 50 years old with alopecia areata. Some clones in this sample may be carry-over from other donors' samples. The CDR3 sequence is CASIRYRSSYNSPLHF. The CDR3 nucleotides are TGTGCCAGCATCCGATACAGGAGCTCCTATAATTCACCCCTCCACTTT.